The 21 T cell receptor beta chains below all came from one sample that was sequenced in a study of shared clonotypes between healthy human individuals. Using immunoSEQ multiplex PCR, the repertoire was profiled, and TCRdb retains in-frame clones only, with some absent. Here the sample spans about a million clones, more than 75% being singletons. Specimen: memory CD4+ T cells sorted from blood. Regarding subset: CD45RA-negative fraction. The receptors were sampled from a man in his late teens or twenties in good health.

CDR3 in amino acids: CAISHRGPDNEQFF. In DNA form, the CDR3 reads TGTGCCATCAGCCATAGAGGACCGGACAATGAGCAGTTCTTC. The chain couples TRBV10-3 to TRBJ2-1; D is unclear. The CDR3 spans 14 residues. Germline V gene sequence: CDR1 ENHRY, CDR2 SYGVKD. V lost 6 bases and J lost 5, with 14 bases in between.

The rearrangement joins TRBV9 to TRBJ2-2, with D unclear. The germline V gene has CDR1 SGDLS and CDR2 YYNGEE. Trimming pared 2 bases from V and 1 base from J, leaving 9 bases between. The CDR3 is made up of 15 amino acids. The CDR3 DNA is TGTGCCAGCAGCGTTTACGGCGGGAACACCGGGGAGCTGTTTTTT. Protein sequence: CASSVYGGNTGELFF.

The chain has TRBV19 and TRBJ2-4; no definite D call. Germline values: CDR1 LNHDA, CDR2 SQIVND (reference sequence). Deletions cut 4 bases from V and 0 bases from J, with 10 bases between. The CDR3 length is 15 residues. The CDR3: CASSSLELAKNIQYF. For the CDR3, the DNA is TGTGCCAGTAGTAGTCTGGAGCTAGCCAAAAACATTCAGTACTTC.

The rearrangement links TRBV6-6 to TRBJ1-2; the D gene is possibly TRBD1 (6 bases). The CDR3 contains 14 residues. V was shortened by 5 bases and J by 8 bases, with 18 bases between the two germline ends. Germline CDR1 is MNHNY and CDR2 is SVGAGI (reference sequence). The CDR3 DNA sequence: TGTGCCAGCAGTCCAGGGGTCGGGGTCGGAGGCTACACCTTC. Protein sequence: CASSPGVGVGGYTF.

V usage is TRBV7-2 and J usage is TRBJ2-5; TRBD2 might be the D (6 bases). The CDR3 length is 15 residues. Germline CDR1 reads SGHTA; CDR2 reads FQGNSA. V lost 5 bases to trimming and J lost 3 bases, with 16 bases between them. CDR3 amino acids: CASSEEGLFKETQYF. In DNA form, the CDR3 reads TGTGCCAGCAGCGAAGAGGGACTCTTTAAAGAGACCCAGTACTTC.

The V and J genes are TRBV2 and TRBJ2-7; D possibly corresponds to TRBD2 (6 bases). Trimming left V 4 bases short and J 0 bases short, with 16 bases between. The CDR3 sequence is 16 residues long. The germline V gene has CDR1 SNHLY and CDR2 FYNNEI. For the CDR3, the DNA is TGTGCCAGCAGTGGAGGGCCGGGAGTCACCTCCTACGAGCAGTACTTC. This codes for CASSGGPGVTSYEQYF.

This clone was seen a single time. The V and J genes are TRBV18 and TRBJ1-1; D call uncertain. The CDR3 consists of 16 residues. V lost 0 bases to trimming and J lost 2 bases, with 13 bases between them. CDR1 is KGHSH, CDR2 LQKENI, per germline. Here the CDR3 reads CASSPPLPALNTEAFF. CDR3 bases: TGTGCCAGCTCACCACCGCTTCCGGCTCTTAACACTGAAGCTTTCTTT.

This clone was seen only once. A much larger clone is a single base away; this may be a read error. Other DNA sequences within the sample encode an identical CDR3. The CDR3 nucleotides read TGTGCCAGTAGTAAGTCAGGGATGAACACTGAAGCTTTCTTT. This gives the protein CASSKSGMNTEAFF. The rearrangement uses TRBV28 and TRBJ1-1; possible D gene TRBD1, 5 bases. Per germline, CDR1 MDHEN and CDR2 SYDVKM. Deletions cut 9 bases from V and 0 bases from J, with 14 bases between. This CDR3 is 14 amino acids long.

J is TRBJ2-7 and V is TRBV30, with TRBD2 identical over 7 bases. The V segment lost 0 bases and the J segment 1 base; nucleotides outside the gene matches: 3. Germline V lookup: CDR1 GTSNPN, CDR2 SVGIG (reference sequence). The CDR3 totals 14 residues. CDR3 coding DNA: TGTGCCTGGAGTGTACGGGGGGTATCCTACGAGCAGTACTTC. Encoded protein: CAWSVRGVSYEQYF.

This clone was observed a handful of times. The chain joins TRBV6-5 to TRBJ2-7, with 9 nucleotides matching TRBD2. This CDR3 contains 13 residues. Germline values: CDR1 MNHEY, CDR2 SVGAGI. The V segment lost 6 bases and the J segment 4 bases; nucleotides outside the gene matches: 4. DNA for the CDR3: TGTGCCAGCAGAGTAGCGGGAGAATACGAGCAGTACTTC. This translates into CASRVAGEYEQYF.

The chain links TRBV30 to TRBJ2-1; D gene unclear. The CDR3 loop spans 14 amino acids. The V and J ends lost 2 bases and 7 bases respectively, with 15 bases between them. The germline gives CDR1 GTSNPN, CDR2 SVGIG (reference sequence). The CDR3 coding sequence is TGTGCCTGGAGTCTCCCATGGCTTGGGAATGAGCAGTTCTTC. The encoded protein is CAWSLPWLGNEQFF.

The chain links TRBV2 to TRBJ1-1; D not certain. Trimming removed 4 bases from V and 6 bases from J, with 15 bases in between. This CDR3 has 14 residues. Germline CDR1 is SNHLY and CDR2 is FYNNEI. The CDR3, as DNA: TGTGCCAGCAGTGTAAGGTGGGAGCACGCTGAAGCTTTCTTT. Translating gives CASSVRWEHAEAFF.

The genes are TRBV11-2 and TRBJ2-7, with 8 positions matching TRBD2. The CDR3 is 15 residues long. V was clipped by 5 bases and J by 4 bases; unmatched bases: 10. Germline V lookup: CDR1 SGHAT, CDR2 FQNNGV. The chain's CDR3 is CASSPLAGSGYEQYF. The CDR3 DNA follows: TGTGCCAGCAGCCCCTTAGCGGGAAGCGGATACGAGCAGTACTTC.

This clone was picked up one time. The J gene is TRBJ2-4, the V gene TRBV4-1, with D possibly being TRBD2 (5 bases). CDR1 MGHRA and CDR2 YSYEKL come from the germline V gene. The CDR3 consists of 16 residues. V was trimmed by 0 bases and J by 6 bases, leaving 15 bases between them. The chain's CDR3 is CASSQDHGVGGNIQYF. The CDR3 DNA follows: TGCGCCAGCAGCCAAGATCACGGGGTCGGAGGAAACATTCAGTACTTC.

This rearrangement joins TRBV7-2 to TRBJ1-6; D remains ambiguous. The CDR3 sequence is 18 residues long. V lost 1 base and J 2 bases, leaving 15 bases between the germline ends. CDR1 is SGHTA and CDR2 is FQGNSA in the germline V gene. The CDR3 sequence: CASSLGLGLKPYNSPLHF. The DNA of the CDR3 is TGTGCCAGCAGCTTAGGGCTCGGACTGAAGCCCTATAATTCACCCCTCCACTTT.

This clone appeared a few times. V gene TRBV30 combines with J gene TRBJ2-3; 7 bases map to TRBD2. Germline trimming cut 0 bases from V and 0 bases from J; bases unmatched to any gene: 18. The CDR3 is 20 amino acids. CDR1 is GTSNPN, CDR2 SVGIG, per germline (reference sequence). The CDR3 DNA follows: TGTGCCTGGAGTGTAGAATGGACTGGCGGGAGTTTTGGTAGCACAGATACGCAGTATTTT. This gives the protein CAWSVEWTGGSFGSTDTQYF.

This chain joins TRBV7-2 and TRBJ2-7, with 9 bases fitting TRBD2. The CDR3 length is 16 residues. Germline trimming cut 1 base from V and 2 bases from J; bases unmatched to any gene: 6. Looked up from germline, CDR1 is SGHTA and CDR2 is FQGNSA. CDR3 nucleotides: TGTGCCAGCAGCTTAGGCGGTAGCGGGGGAACCTACGAGCAGTACTTC. Its translation: CASSLGGSGGTYEQYF.

The V call is TRBV13, the J call TRBJ2-3; the match to TRBD1 covers 10 bases. Germline assignment: CDR1 PRHDT and CDR2 FYEKMQ (reference sequence). With V trimmed by 5 bases and J by 6 bases, 14 bases remained unmatched. The length of the CDR3 is 17 residues. The CDR3 reads CASSPPLRQGAQDTQYF. Written as DNA, the CDR3 is TGTGCCAGCAGCCCCCCACTAAGACAGGGGGCGCAGGATACGCAGTATTTT.

The rearrangement uses TRBV2 and TRBJ2-2; 8 bases map to TRBD1. With V trimmed by 7 bases and J by 5 bases, 9 bases remained unmatched. The germline V gene has CDR1 SNHLY and CDR2 FYNNEI. This CDR3 region has 15 residues. CDR3: CASKAGGPETGELFF. CDR3 DNA sequence: TGTGCCAGCAAGGCAGGGGGCCCGGAGACCGGGGAGCTGTTTTTT.

This clone was counted only a few times. The genes are TRBV27 and TRBJ2-2, with D perhaps TRBD1 (6 bases). This CDR3 spans 15 amino acids. Germline CDR1 is MNHEY and CDR2 is SMNVEV (reference sequence). Trimming removed 4 bases at V and 2 bases at J, with 11 bases between. This CDR3 reads CASSSDRSNTGELFF. The CDR3 coding sequence is TGTGCCAGCAGTTCCGACAGGTCAAACACCGGGGAGCTGTTTTTT.

This chain connects TRBV28 to TRBJ2-7; D is uncertain. Trimming took 7 bases from V and 0 from J, leaving 7 bases between them. CDR1 and CDR2 (germline): MDHEN, SYDVKM. The CDR3 has 12 residues. The CDR3 spells CASTSHSYEQYF. The CDR3 DNA reads as TGTGCCAGCACCTCTCACTCCTACGAGCAGTACTTC.